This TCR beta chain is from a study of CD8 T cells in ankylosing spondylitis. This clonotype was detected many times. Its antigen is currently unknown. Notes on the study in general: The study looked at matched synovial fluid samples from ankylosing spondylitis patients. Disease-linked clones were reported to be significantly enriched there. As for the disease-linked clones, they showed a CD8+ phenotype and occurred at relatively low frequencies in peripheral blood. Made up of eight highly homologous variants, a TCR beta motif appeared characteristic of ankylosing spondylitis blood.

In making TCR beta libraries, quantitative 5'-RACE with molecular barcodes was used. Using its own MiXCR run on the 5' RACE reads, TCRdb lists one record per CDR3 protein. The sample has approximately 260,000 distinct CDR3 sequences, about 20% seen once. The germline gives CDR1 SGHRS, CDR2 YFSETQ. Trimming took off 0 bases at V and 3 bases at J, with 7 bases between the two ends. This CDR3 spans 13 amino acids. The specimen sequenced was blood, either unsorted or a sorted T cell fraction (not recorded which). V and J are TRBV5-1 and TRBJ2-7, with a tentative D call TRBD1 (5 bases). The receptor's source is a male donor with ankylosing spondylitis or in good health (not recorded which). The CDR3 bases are TGCGCCAGCAGCTTGGGGACATACTACGAGCAGTACTTC. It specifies CASSLGTYYEQYF. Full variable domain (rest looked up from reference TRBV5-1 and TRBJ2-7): KAGVTQTPRYLIKTRGQQVTLSCSPISGHRSVSWYQQTPGQGLQFLFEYFSETQRNKGNFPGRFSGRQFSNSRSEMNVSTLELGDSALYLCASSLGTYYEQYFGPGTRLTVT.